This TCR beta chain was retrieved from a study of beta chain features in type 1 diabetes. Study-wide results and limits: A moderate, significant TCRB CDR3 shortening appeared in type 1 diabetes across four CD4+ subsets.

cDNA synthesis used the whole RNA isolate, giving expressed TCRB sequences. Method: immunoSEQ multiplex PCR; TCRdb's copy keeps in-frame clones and lacks some. The sample has 250,000 or so clones; about 14% are singletons. This clone was seen a few times. Antigen unknown. This clonotype originated in a man aged 25-40 years with type 1 diabetes. The sample taken for sequencing was naive CD4+ T cells from blood.

The CDR3 protein is CASSQDYTGQGYYGYTF. The CDR3 nucleotides are TGTGCCAGCAGCCAAGATTATACGGGACAGGGGTACTATGGCTACACCTTC. The rearrangement links TRBV4-2 to TRBJ1-2; 10 bases fit TRBD1. With V trimmed by 0 bases and J by 3 bases, 7 bases remained unmatched. The CDR3 covers 17 residues. Per the germline V gene, CDR1 is LGHNA and CDR2 is YNFKEQ.